Here is one TCR beta chain with its context. The data stem from a study of T cells expressing NK-cell markers. CDR1 is SGDLS, CDR2 YYNGEE, per germline. The CDR3 has 16 residues. From the 5' RACE reads, TCRdb lists one entry per CDR3 protein and no DNA. Recorded here are some 460,000 distinct CDR3 sequences; the top ten clones represent over 1.3%. Sequenced: blood T cells: a sorted CD56 or NKG2C T cell subset, CD4+ or CD8+ T cells, or bulk PBMC T cells (not recorded which). The TCR sequence derives from a woman in her fifties or sixties in good health. V is TRBV9 and J is TRBJ1-2; no DNA is available, so the TRBD1 call from TCRdb remains unchecked. CDR3 loop: CASSVGGTGGNYGYTF.